This paragraph covers one TCR beta chain sequence. The antigen is undetermined. V shed 0 bases and J shed 1 base, with 12 bases lying between them. Looked up from germline, CDR1 is SGHRS and CDR2 is YFSETQ. The CDR3 sequence is 16 residues long. This sample was taken from a study of radiotherapy plus CTLA-4 blockade in lung cancer. Across the study: Objective responses arose in approximately 19% of patients, and approximately 28% experienced disease control.

Focal radiation plus CTLA-4 blockade with ipilimumab was administered to patients who had chemo-refractory metastatic non-small-cell lung cancer. Study outcomes and limitations: Among blood TCR repertoires after radiotherapy plus ipilimumab, tumor-derived clones expanded. Early clonal dynamics of blood T cells, together with interferon-beta, were reported as the best response predictor.

Profiled with immunoSEQ multiplex PCR; TCRdb holds only in-frame clones, not every one. The profile shows 110,000 or so clones, 65% to 85% of them singletons. The origin of this receptor is a human donor with non-small cell lung cancer who had a partial response to radiotherapy plus ipilimumab. This material consisted of peripheral blood, taken from a patient treated with radiotherapy plus ipilimumab. This chain links TRBV5-1 with TRBJ2-3, with a tentative D call TRBD2 (5 bases). This CDR3 is CASSLATKRGTDTQYF. CDR3 nucleotides: TGCGCCAGCAGCTTGGCCACTAAGAGGGGCACAGATACGCAGTATTTT.